Listed here are 24 T cell receptor beta chains from one sample, sequenced in a study of human versus mouse CDR3 diversity and MHC coevolution. Method: immunoSEQ multiplex PCR; TCRdb's copy keeps in-frame clones and lacks some. The data contain fewer than 80,000 clones, 85% to 95% of them seen just once; the ten biggest clones take up roughly 0.15%. Sequencing was carried out using naive CD4+ T cells from blood. The subset: CD45RO-negative CD62L-positive naive CD4 T cells. These receptors came from a person aged 30 to 69 in good health.

The chain is built from TRBV6-5 and TRBJ1-6; D gene ambiguous. With 5 bases removed from V and 6 bases from J, the gap between germline ends came to 14 bases. Germline values: CDR1 MNHEY, CDR2 SVGAGI. This CDR3 has 15 residues. The CDR3 DNA reads as TGTGCCAGCAGTAGCTCGACACCCCGTAATTCACCCCTCCACTTT. This codes for CASSSSTPRNSPLHF.

The chain carries TRBV11-2 and TRBJ2-3; 11 bases map to TRBD2. Germline assignment: CDR1 SGHAT and CDR2 FQNNGV. This CDR3 comprises 18 residues. J lost 4 bases, V lost 1 base, and 10 bases had no gene match. The CDR3: CASSLVAGGPKAPDTQYF. CDR3 DNA: TGTGCCAGCAGCTTAGTAGCGGGAGGGCCTAAGGCCCCAGATACGCAGTATTTT.

The chain joins TRBV5-1 to TRBJ1-1; no clear D gene. This CDR3 is 14 amino acids long. Germline V gene data show CDR1 as SGHRS and CDR2 as YFSETQ. Between the trimmed V and J ends, which lost 3 bases and 4 bases, there was a span of 13 bases. The CDR3 region is CASSSEFEGTEAFF. CDR3 bases: TGCGCCAGCAGCTCGGAGTTTGAGGGCACTGAAGCTTTCTTT.

V is TRBV11-3 and J is TRBJ1-4, with D perhaps matching TRBD1 (6 bases). Germline CDR1 SGHNT, CDR2 YENEEA. The CDR3 totals 17 residues. The V end was cut by 1 base, the J end by 0 bases, with 12 bases between. The CDR3 sequence is CASSLGEGTSTNEKLFF. The CDR3 DNA follows: TGTGCCAGCAGCTTAGGTGAGGGGACATCAACTAATGAAAAACTGTTTTTT.

The gene calls are TRBV5-6 and TRBJ1-2, with a possible D match to TRBD1 (5 bases). Per germline, CDR1 SGHDT and CDR2 YYEEEE. The CDR3 totals 16 residues. V lost 0 bases and J 6 bases, leaving 18 bases between the germline ends. Here the CDR3 DNA reads TGTGCCAGCAGCTTGGGTTGGGGGGGACGCACGAATGGCTACACCTTC. This gives the protein CASSLGWGGRTNGYTF. Looking up the rest from reference TRBV5-6 and TRBJ1-2 gives the full variable domain: DAGVTQSPTHLIKTRGQQVTLRCSPKSGHDTVSWYQQALGQGPQFIFQYYEEEERQRGNFPDRFSGHQFPNYSSELNVNALLLGDSALYLCASSLGWGGRTNGYTFGSGTRLTVV.

The chain carries TRBV5-6 and TRBJ2-3; 8 bases line up with TRBD2. The CDR3 sequence is 16 residues long. Germline CDR1 reads SGHDT; CDR2 reads YYEEEE. The V and J ends lost 0 bases and 1 base, in that order; junction bases with no gene match: 4. CDR3 in amino acids: CASSLGWRGGTDTQYF. The CDR3 nucleotides are TGTGCCAGCAGCTTGGGGTGGCGGGGGGGCACAGATACGCAGTATTTT. Together with reference TRBV5-6 and TRBJ2-3, the CDR3 gives the full variable domain: DAGVTQSPTHLIKTRGQQVTLRCSPKSGHDTVSWYQQALGQGPQFIFQYYEEEERQRGNFPDRFSGHQFPNYSSELNVNALLLGDSALYLCASSLGWRGGTDTQYFGPGTRLTVL.

This clone appeared once. The DNA is omitted, as the CDR3 cannot be located on it reliably, and the CDR3 follows TCRdb's listing. The chain combines TRBV5-5 with TRBJ2-7; the table's D call TRBD1 went unverified against the DNA. Germline assignment: CDR1 SGHKS and CDR2 YYEKEE (reference sequence). The CDR3 extends over 15 residues, inclusive of both ends. CDR3 region: CASSFGPGGIYEQYF.

The rearrangement uses TRBV6-5 and TRBJ1-2; 9 bases are shared with TRBD1. The CDR3 totals 15 residues. J lost 5 bases, V lost 5 bases, and 9 bases had no gene match. The germline V gene encodes CDR1 MNHEY and CDR2 SVGAGI. The CDR3 loop is CASSPLTTGGYGYTF. CDR3 DNA: TGTGCCAGCAGTCCGCTTACGACAGGGGGGTATGGCTACACCTTC.

The V call is TRBV4-1, the J call TRBJ2-3; 7 bases agree with TRBD1. Germline CDR1 is MGHRA and CDR2 is YSYEKL. This CDR3 is built from 16 residues. With V trimmed by 5 bases and J by 2 bases, 10 bases remained unmatched. The CDR3 coding sequence is TGCGCCAGCAGCGGTCCAGGGGGATCTTCCACAGATACGCAGTATTTT. Its translation is CASSGPGGSSTDTQYF.

V and J are TRBV4-1 and TRBJ1-4, with a possible D match to TRBD1 (6 bases). V dropped 3 bases and J dropped 8 bases, with 19 bases sitting between them. The CDR3 covers 16 residues. CDR1 and CDR2 from the germline V gene are MGHRA and YSYEKL. The CDR3 nucleotides read TGCGCCAGCAGCCACGCCCAAACAGGGAATTGGGAAAAACTGTTTTTT. It translates to CASSHAQTGNWEKLFF.

The chain combines TRBV30 with TRBJ2-6, with D possibly TRBD2 on 5 matching bases. From germline, CDR1 is GTSNPN and CDR2 SVGIG (reference sequence). The CDR3 has 13 residues. V dropped 3 bases and J dropped 4 bases, with 7 bases sitting between them. CDR3 region: CAWRRAGANVLTF. The DNA of the CDR3 is TGTGCCTGGAGGAGGGCCGGGGCCAACGTCCTGACTTTC. Drawing the rest from reference TRBV30 and TRBJ2-6, the complete variable domain is SQTIHQWPATLVQPVGSPLSLECTVEGTSNPNLYWYRQAAGRGLQLLFYSVGIGQISSEVPQNLSASRPQDRQFILSSKKLLLSDSGFYLCAWRRAGANVLTFGAGSRLTVL.

The chain is built from TRBV6-6 and TRBJ1-5; D may be TRBD1 (6 bases). V gave up 6 bases and J gave up 0 bases, with 12 bases separating them. Per the germline V gene, CDR1 is MNHNY and CDR2 is SVGAGI (reference sequence). This CDR3 is 15 amino acids long. The CDR3 DNA is TGTGCCAGCAGAGACCAGGGGATTAGCAATCAGCCCCAGCATTTT. Its translation: CASRDQGISNQPQHF.

The chain links TRBV5-1 to TRBJ2-7, with 11 bases fitting TRBD1. Germline CDR1 SGHRS, CDR2 YFSETQ. The J segment lost 3 bases and the V segment lost 0 bases, leaving 2 bases of the junction unmatched. The CDR3 length is 15 residues. The CDR3 protein is CASSLVGTGGYEQYF. The CDR3 DNA reads TGCGCCAGCAGCTTGGTAGGGACAGGGGGCTACGAGCAGTACTTC.

The chain joins TRBV19 to TRBJ2-7, with TRBD1 as a possible D gene (6 bases). Deletions cut 1 base from V and 2 bases from J, with 9 bases between. CDR1 is LNHDA, CDR2 SQIVND, per germline (reference sequence). The CDR3 length is 14 residues. As DNA, the CDR3 is TGTGCCAGTAGTATAGCTCGGGACACCTACGAGCAGTACTTC. Protein product: CASSIARDTYEQYF.

The chain is built from TRBV19 and TRBJ1-2; TRBD1 agrees at 7 bases. J was trimmed by 4 bases and V by 6 bases; bases with no gene match: 8. The CDR3 covers 14 residues. The V gene's germline CDR1 is LNHDA and CDR2 SQIVND (reference sequence). The chain's CDR3 is CASSTTGTAYGYTF. The CDR3 nucleotides read TGTGCCAGTAGCACAACCGGGACAGCCTATGGCTACACCTTC.

V is TRBV7-2 and J is TRBJ2-2, with D perhaps TRBD1 (6 bases). The germline V gene encodes CDR1 SGHTA and CDR2 FQGNSA. The CDR3 runs to 16 residues. Trimming shortened V by 2 bases and J by 0 bases, and 10 bases separated the two germline ends. The CDR3 protein is CASSLFGQTNTGELFF. DNA of the CDR3: TGTGCCAGCAGCTTATTCGGACAGACGAACACCGGGGAGCTGTTTTTT.

The J gene is TRBJ2-1, the V gene TRBV2, with 7 bases identical to TRBD2. The germline gives CDR1 SNHLY, CDR2 FYNNEI. With V trimmed by 6 bases and J by 7 bases, 9 bases remained unmatched. This CDR3 is built from 14 residues. This chain's CDR3 is CASRRLADTNEQFF. In DNA, the CDR3 is TGTGCCAGCAGGCGGCTAGCGGACACTAATGAGCAGTTCTTC. Complete variable domain (other parts from reference TRBV2 and TRBJ2-1): EPEVTQTPSHQVTQMGQEVILRCVPISNHLYFYWYRQILGQKVEFLVSFYNNEISEKSEIFDDQFSVERPDGSNFTLKIRSTKLEDSAMYFCASRRLADTNEQFFGPGTRLTVL.

The chain carries TRBV5-1 and TRBJ1-1; a possible D gene is TRBD1 (6 bases). V was trimmed by 0 bases and J by 6 bases, leaving 18 bases between them. CDR1 is SGHRS and CDR2 is YFSETQ in the germline V gene. The CDR3 covers 16 residues. CDR3: CASSLEAGRGFSEAFF. The CDR3 nucleotides read TGCGCCAGCAGCTTGGAGGCTGGCAGGGGATTTTCTGAAGCTTTCTTT.

The chain combines TRBV15 with TRBJ2-7; D is unclear. V lost 0 bases and J 2 bases, leaving 17 bases between the germline ends. The CDR3 spans 17 residues. Germline V CDR1 and CDR2: LNHNV, YYDKDF (reference sequence). The CDR3 reads CATSREQLFPPTYEQYF. CDR3 nucleotides: TGTGCCACCAGCAGAGAACAGCTCTTCCCACCCACCTACGAGCAGTACTTC.

This rearrangement joins TRBV2 to TRBJ1-2; D is perhaps TRBD1 (5 bases). Germline V gives CDR1 SNHLY, CDR2 FYNNEI. This CDR3 comprises 15 residues. Trimming took 6 bases from V and 5 from J, leaving 19 bases between them. DNA of the CDR3: TGTGCCAGCAGCCTACCGGCGGCGGAGGGGTATGGCTACACCTTC. It codes for CASSLPAAEGYGYTF.

The chain uses TRBV7-9 and TRBJ2-3, with 12 bases matching TRBD2. CDR1 is SEHNR, CDR2 FQNEAQ, per germline (reference sequence). This CDR3 is built from 19 residues. The V and J ends lost 0 bases and 2 bases, in that order; junction bases with no gene match: 9. This CDR3 reads CASSLALAGGNFNTDTQYF. In DNA, the CDR3 is TGTGCCAGCAGCTTAGCACTAGCGGGAGGCAACTTCAACACAGATACGCAGTATTTT.

This chain links TRBV7-9 with TRBJ2-5, with a possible D match to TRBD2 (5 bases). This CDR3 is built from 14 residues. Germline CDR1 SEHNR, CDR2 FQNEAQ (reference sequence). Trimming removed 2 bases from V and 2 bases from J, with 9 bases in between. The CDR3: CASSLRTLQETQYF. As DNA, the CDR3 is TGTGCCAGCAGCTTACGGACTCTACAAGAGACCCAGTACTTC.

The rearrangement joins TRBV6-4 to TRBJ1-5; 8 bases fit TRBD1. CDR3 length: 17 amino acids. V lost 6 bases and J lost 5; bases outside the gene matches: 15. Germline V CDR1 and CDR2: MRHNA, SNTAGT. The CDR3 nucleotides read TGTGCCAGCAGCGGCGACGTCCGGGACAGGTTGCATCAGCCCCAGCATTTT. Translated: CASSGDVRDRLHQPQHF.

This chain connects TRBV10-3 to TRBJ1-1; TRBD1 agrees at 10 bases. The CDR3 spans 14 residues. Trimming cost V 10 bases and J 4 bases; bases outside gene matches: 9. Germline CDR1 and CDR2: ENHRY and SYGVKD. Written as DNA, the CDR3 is TGTGCCACCGGAAAGGGACAGGGGATCACTGAAGCTTTCTTT. It codes for CATGKGQGITEAFF.